This is a list of T cell receptor beta chains from one sample in a study of OX40 agonist ivuxolimab in advanced cancers. Only in-frame clones appear in the TCRdb table, and some are missing; sequencing was by immunoSEQ multiplex PCR. Here the sample spans just over 90,000 clones, 94% being singletons. The source material was CD4+ or CD8+ T cells sorted from blood, sampled in a trial of the OX40 agonist ivuxolimab. Receptors originate from an adult with an advanced solid tumor such as melanoma, head and neck, liver or kidney cancer. Both conserved end residues are trimmed from each CDR3. Each record gives: D gene, V gene, CDR3 protein. D genes are given only for firm matches.

D gene: TRBD2; V gene: TRBV29-1; CDR3 protein: SIRGLAGYEQF
D gene: TRBD1; V gene: TRBV28; CDR3 protein: ASNPGTGPQH
D gene: -; V gene: TRBV4-3; CDR3 protein: ASSQEAGGQEKLF
D gene: -; V gene: TRBV13; CDR3 protein: ASSLTVTGELF
D gene: -; V gene: TRBV10-3; CDR3 protein: AISESQGSNYGYT
D gene: -; V gene: TRBV19; CDR3 protein: ASSKGGGLAYEQY
D gene: -; V gene: TRBV6-5; CDR3 protein: ASSQGTPSPPLH
D gene: TRBD2; V gene: TRBV27; CDR3 protein: ASSLMREGTGELF
D gene: TRBD2; V gene: TRBV7-8; CDR3 protein: ASSSGGAEWAQY
D gene: -; V gene: TRBV12-5; CDR3 protein: ASGPSSGPGLETQY
D gene: TRBD1; V gene: TRBV28; CDR3 protein: ASRQTGTSYEQY
D gene: -; V gene: TRBV6-5; CDR3 protein: ASSQGNYGYT
D gene: -; V gene: TRBV9; CDR3 protein: ASSVGGQLYGYT
D gene: TRBD1; V gene: TRBV14; CDR3 protein: ASSQVPQGASTEAF
D gene: -; V gene: TRBV27; CDR3 protein: ASSFGTNTEAF
D gene: TRBD1; V gene: TRBV6-6; CDR3 protein: ASSTGQGIIEKLF
D gene: TRBD2; V gene: TRBV15; CDR3 protein: ATSRDLAGGRIGELF
D gene: -; V gene: TRBV4-1; CDR3 protein: ASSQVTGGAYEQY
D gene: -; V gene: TRBV2; CDR3 protein: ARRDGLLGGYT
D gene: -; V gene: TRBV5-6; CDR3 protein: ASSLGGSGYGYT
D gene: TRBD1; V gene: TRBV5-6; CDR3 protein: ASSLMGQGPEKLF
D gene: -; V gene: TRBV5-6; CDR3 protein: ASKTGTYSYNEQF
D gene: TRBD2; V gene: TRBV4-1; CDR3 protein: ASTQSGRAITTDTQY
D gene: TRBD1; V gene: TRBV5-4; CDR3 protein: ASSPSGTGGSEQY
D gene: -; V gene: TRBV29-1; CDR3 protein: SVDSPGGRVQETQY
D gene: -; V gene: TRBV5-6; CDR3 protein: ASSLGLASPRPETQY
D gene: -; V gene: TRBV27; CDR3 protein: ASSLAGGFIHTEAF
D gene: TRBD1; V gene: TRBV13; CDR3 protein: ASSLGTGEYEQY
D gene: TRBD2; V gene: TRBV30; CDR3 protein: AWTTSGSPLNTGELF
D gene: -; V gene: TRBV27; CDR3 protein: ASSLYTGMKGEKLF
D gene: TRBD1; V gene: TRBV5-5; CDR3 protein: ASSYRDRGLETQY
D gene: -; V gene: TRBV15; CDR3 protein: ATSDTSNTGELF
D gene: -; V gene: TRBV5-4; CDR3 protein: ASSQGATEKLF
D gene: TRBD1; V gene: TRBV5-1; CDR3 protein: ASSLGTDPQETQY
D gene: -; V gene: TRBV7-9; CDR3 protein: ASSKDSGELF
D gene: -; V gene: TRBV27; CDR3 protein: ASSRGGYYNEQF
D gene: TRBD1; V gene: TRBV10-3; CDR3 protein: AISEGLGTAYNEQF
D gene: TRBD2; V gene: TRBV19; CDR3 protein: ASRTSSGSSYNEQF